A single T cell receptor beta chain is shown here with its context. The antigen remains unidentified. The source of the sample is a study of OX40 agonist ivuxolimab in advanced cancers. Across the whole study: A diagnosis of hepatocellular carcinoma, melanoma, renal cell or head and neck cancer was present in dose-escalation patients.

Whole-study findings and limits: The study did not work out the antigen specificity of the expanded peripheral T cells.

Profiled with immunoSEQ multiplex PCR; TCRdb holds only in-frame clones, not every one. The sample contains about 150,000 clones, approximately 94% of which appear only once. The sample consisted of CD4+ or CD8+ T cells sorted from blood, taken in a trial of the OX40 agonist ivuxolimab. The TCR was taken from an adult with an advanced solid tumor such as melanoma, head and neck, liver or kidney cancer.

CDR3 in amino acids: CATSRDLWSAKNIQYF. CDR3 nucleotides: TGTGCCACCAGCAGAGATCTTTGGAGCGCCAAAAACATTCAGTACTTC. The chain has TRBV15 and TRBJ2-4; no clear D. V was pared by 0 bases and J by 1 base, with 10 bases between. The CDR3 runs to 16 residues. Germline V gene sequence: CDR1 LNHNV, CDR2 YYDKDF (reference sequence). Based on the CDR3 plus reference TRBV15 and TRBJ2-4, the full variable domain is DAMVIQNPRYQVTQFGKPVTLSCSQTLNHNVMYWYQQKSSQAPKLLFHYYDKDFNNEADTPDNFQSRRPNTSFCFLDIRSPGLGDTAMYLCATSRDLWSAKNIQYFGAGTRLSVL.